These 28 T cell receptor beta chains were all obtained from the same sample, sequenced in a study of blood T cell repertoires in COVID-19. Data came from immunoSEQ multiplex PCR; TCRdb stores just in-frame clones and leaves some out. The sample yields about 80,000 clones, 70% to 90% seen once. Source material: peripheral blood. The receptor set was obtained from a woman older than 75 with active or convalescent COVID-19.

V and J are TRBV4-1 and TRBJ2-7, with TRBD2 matching 11 bases. J gave up 5 bases and V 4 bases, and 19 bases lay outside the gene matches. There are 19 residues in the CDR3. Germline lookup yields CDR1 MGHRA and CDR2 YSYEKL. The CDR3 coding sequence is TGCGCCAGCAGCCGAAGAGGGACTAGCGGCAGACCGGAGACCCACGAGCAGTACTTC. Its translation: CASSRRGTSGRPETHEQYF.

Only one count was recorded for this clone. This chain connects TRBV7-2 to TRBJ2-7; weak D call: TRBD1 (6 bases). This CDR3 is 13 amino acids long. Germline-derived CDR1 and CDR2 are SGHTA and FQGNSA. V was cut by 1 base and J by 7 bases, with 11 bases left in between. CDR3 coding DNA: TGTGCCAGCAGCTTAGATTCAGGGGTTGAGCAGTACTTC. Translation gives CASSLDSGVEQYF.

V is TRBV4-3 and J is TRBJ2-2; tentative D call: TRBD1 (5 bases). Germline values: CDR1 LGHNA, CDR2 YSLEER. The CDR3 is made up of 19 amino acids. V was cut by 0 bases and J by 4 bases, with 21 bases left in between. The chain's CDR3 is CASSQESIRLDTLTGELFF. In nucleotides, the CDR3 is TGCGCCAGCAGCCAAGAATCAATCAGGTTGGACACCCTCACCGGGGAGCTGTTTTTT.

The J gene is TRBJ2-7, the V gene TRBV27, with a weak D call TRBD1 (6 bases). V was trimmed by 5 bases and J by 5 bases, leaving 22 bases between them. CDR1 and CDR2 from the germline V gene are MNHEY and SMNVEV (reference sequence). This CDR3 region has 16 residues. The CDR3 here is CASSLIYPSGADEQYF. The CDR3, as DNA: TGTGCCAGCAGTCTTATCTACCCCTCAGGGGCGGACGAGCAGTACTTC.

This clone is a singleton in its sample. CDR3 nucleotide sequence: TGTGCCAGCAGCCTGGGACAGGGAGGCACCTACGAGCAGTACTTC. Its translation is CASSLGQGGTYEQYF. The gene calls are TRBV9 and TRBJ2-7, with TRBD1 matching over 9 bases. Germline values: CDR1 SGDLS, CDR2 YYNGEE. V was pared by 4 bases and J by 2 bases, with 7 bases of the junction left unmatched. This CDR3 has 15 amino acids.

The chain recombines TRBV2 with TRBJ2-3, with a tentative D call TRBD1 (6 bases). V dropped 7 bases and J dropped 3 bases, with 20 bases sitting between them. Germline CDR1 reads SNHLY; CDR2 reads FYNNEI. The length of the CDR3 is 16 residues. CDR3 protein: CASITDRTPPTDTQYF. CDR3 bases: TGTGCCAGCATCACTGACAGGACCCCCCCTACAGATACGCAGTATTTT.

The V and J genes are TRBV18 and TRBJ1-6; maybe TRBD1 (5 bases). The V gene's germline CDR1 is KGHSH and CDR2 LQKENI. V dropped 3 bases and J dropped 7 bases, with 13 bases sitting between them. This CDR3 has 15 amino acids. CDR3 DNA sequence: TGTGCCAGCTCACCGAACCAGGGCGCGAATTCACCCCTCCACTTT. Amino acid sequence: CASSPNQGANSPLHF. Looking up the rest from reference TRBV18 and TRBJ1-6 gives the full variable domain: NAGVMQNPRHLVRRRGQEARLRCSPMKGHSHVYWYRQLPEEGLKFMVYLQKENIIDESGMPKERFSAEFPKEGPSILRIQQVVRGDSAAYFCASSPNQGANSPLHFGNGTRLTVT.

The genes are TRBV15 and TRBJ1-4; a weak D match, TRBD1 (6 bases). CDR1 LNHNV and CDR2 YYDKDF come from the germline V gene (reference sequence). With 5 bases removed from V and 2 bases from J, the gap between germline ends came to 12 bases. This CDR3 contains 15 residues. CDR3 sequence reads: CATSGDRRTNEKLFF. The CDR3 nucleotides are TGTGCCACCAGCGGTGACAGGCGTACTAATGAAAAACTGTTTTTT.

DNA for the CDR3: TGTGCCACCAGTGATTTTCACAGACAAGAGACCCAGTACTTC. Protein sequence: CATSDFHRQETQYF. The chain links TRBV24-1 to TRBJ2-5; no clear D. V was shortened by 1 base and J by 2 bases, with 7 bases between the two germline ends. This CDR3 contains 14 residues. CDR1 is KGHDR, CDR2 SFDVKD, per germline.

V usage is TRBV19 and J usage is TRBJ2-3; D might be TRBD2 (6 bases). The CDR3 runs 18 residues. With 5 bases removed from V and 3 bases from J, the gap between germline ends came to 24 bases. Germline lookup yields CDR1 LNHDA and CDR2 SQIVND (reference sequence). The CDR3 DNA reads TGTGCCAGTAGTCCCTGCCTAGCGCAGACCGATTTGACAGATACGCAGTATTTT. It translates to CASSPCLAQTDLTDTQYF.

The rearrangement links TRBV7-2 to TRBJ2-5; a possible D gene is TRBD1 (5 bases). Germline V gene data show CDR1 as SGHTA and CDR2 as FQGNSA. Trimming pared 5 bases from V and 4 bases from J, leaving 11 bases between. This CDR3 has 13 residues. In DNA form, the CDR3 reads TGTGCCAGCAGCCGAAAGGGGCGAGAGACCCAGTACTTC. Its protein is CASSRKGRETQYF. Together with reference TRBV7-2 and TRBJ2-5, the CDR3 gives the full variable domain: GAGVSQSPSNKVTEKGKDVELRCDPISGHTALYWYRQSLGQGLEFLIYFQGNSAPDKSGLPSDRFSAERTGGSVSTLTIQRTQQEDSAVYLCASSRKGRETQYFGPGTRLLVL.

The chain uses TRBV5-8 and TRBJ2-2; D remains ambiguous. Between the trimmed V and J ends, which lost 3 bases and 3 bases, there was a span of 3 bases. Germline CDR1 SGHTS, CDR2 YDEGEE. There are 12 residues in the CDR3. CDR3: CASSSDTGELFF. CDR3 coding DNA: TGTGCCAGCAGCTCAGACACCGGGGAGCTGTTTTTT.

The V call is TRBV4-1, the J call TRBJ1-1, with 7 nucleotides matching TRBD1. The CDR3 has 15 residues. J was trimmed by 0 bases and V by 3 bases; bases with no gene match: 4. Germline V gene lookup returns CDR1 MGHRA and CDR2 YSYEKL. CDR3 nucleotide sequence: TGCGCCAGCAGCCAGAAGACAGGGTTGAACACTGAAGCTTTCTTT. It codes for CASSQKTGLNTEAFF.

The J gene is TRBJ2-2, the V gene TRBV7-2; 8 bases fit TRBD2. Germline V gives CDR1 SGHTA, CDR2 FQGNSA. V shed 1 base and J 3 bases; nucleotides not matched to a gene: 4. CDR3 length: 16 amino acids. Here the CDR3 DNA reads TGTGCCAGCAGCTTAGTTGCGGGGGGTTACACCGGGGAGCTGTTTTTT. Its protein is CASSLVAGGYTGELFF.

V usage is TRBV10-3 and J usage is TRBJ2-2; 10 bases fit TRBD2. This CDR3 comprises 15 residues. Per the germline V gene, CDR1 is ENHRY and CDR2 is SYGVKD. The J segment lost 8 bases and the V segment lost 4 bases, leaving 7 bases of the junction unmatched. The DNA of the CDR3 is TGTGCCATCAGTGTTGGGCTAGCGGGAGCAGGGGAGCTGTTTTTT. Translating gives CAISVGLAGAGELFF.

The chain combines TRBV27 with TRBJ1-1; D gene unclear. Between the trimmed V and J ends, which lost 5 bases and 0 bases, there was a span of 10 bases. Germline V gives CDR1 MNHEY, CDR2 SMNVEV (reference sequence). The CDR3 extends over 14 amino acids. CDR3 amino acids: CASSRVKLNTEAFF. In DNA form, the CDR3 reads TGTGCCAGCAGTCGGGTCAAGTTGAACACTGAAGCTTTCTTT.

This chain joins TRBV11-1 and TRBJ2-5, with TRBD1 as a possible D gene (6 bases). Germline V gene data show CDR1 as SGHAT and CDR2 as FQDESV (reference sequence). Between the trimmed V and J ends, which lost 4 bases and 7 bases, there was a span of 16 bases. This CDR3 is 14 amino acids long. The DNA for the CDR3 is TGTGCCAGCAGCTCTTTACAGGGAATCGGGACCCAGTACTTC. Protein: CASSSLQGIGTQYF. Filled out from reference TRBV11-1 and TRBJ2-5, the complete variable domain reads EAEVAQSPRYKITEKSQAVAFWCDPISGHATLYWYRQILGQGPELLVQFQDESVVDDSQLPKDRFSAERLKGVDSTLKIQPAELGDSAMYLCASSSLQGIGTQYFGPGTRLLVL.

The chain has TRBV5-5 and TRBJ2-5; 7 bases align to TRBD1. J lost 1 base, V lost 4 bases, and 7 bases had no gene match. In germline, CDR1 is SGHKS, CDR2 YYEKEE (reference sequence). This CDR3 comprises 15 residues. CDR3 bases: TGTGCCAGCAGCCTGACAGGGTATGGCCAAGAGACCCAGTACTTC. This encodes CASSLTGYGQETQYF.

This clone was detected a few times. The chain recombines TRBV4-2 with TRBJ2-3, with 10 bases matching TRBD2. With V trimmed by 2 bases and J by 4 bases, 12 bases remained unmatched. CDR1 and CDR2 from the germline V gene are LGHNA and YNFKEQ. CDR3 size: 18 residues. DNA of the CDR3: TGTGCCAGCAGCCAACGTATAGCGGGGGGTGATAGAGCAGATACGCAGTATTTT. This encodes CASSQRIAGGDRADTQYF.

The V and J genes are TRBV7-2 and TRBJ2-1; 15 positions match TRBD2. After removal of 5 bases from V and 7 bases from J, the junction contained 3 bases not matched to a gene. Germline V CDR1 and CDR2: SGHTA, FQGNSA. The CDR3 has 15 amino acids. This CDR3 is CASSHGLAGGNEQFF. In DNA, the CDR3 is TGTGCCAGCAGCCACGGACTAGCGGGAGGGAATGAGCAGTTCTTC. Looking up the rest from reference TRBV7-2 and TRBJ2-1 gives the full variable domain: GAGVSQSPSNKVTEKGKDVELRCDPISGHTALYWYRQSLGQGLEFLIYFQGNSAPDKSGLPSDRFSAERTGGSVSTLTIQRTQQEDSAVYLCASSHGLAGGNEQFFGPGTRLTVL.

This chain joins TRBV10-3 and TRBJ2-7; TRBD1 matches at 8 bases. This CDR3 region has 15 residues. Germline CDR1 reads ENHRY; CDR2 reads SYGVKD. V was clipped by 6 bases and J by 5 bases; unmatched bases: 12. The CDR3 loop reads CAISGDRGVRNEQYF. The DNA of the CDR3 is TGTGCCATCAGCGGCGACAGGGGAGTAAGGAACGAGCAGTACTTC.

The chain links TRBV19 to TRBJ1-2, with D possibly being TRBD1 (5 bases). Germline V gene sequence: CDR1 LNHDA, CDR2 SQIVND (reference sequence). The length of the CDR3 is 14 residues. Trimming took off 3 bases at V and 1 base at J, with 9 bases between the two ends. The CDR3 DNA is TGTGCCAGTAGTATCCCGACAGTTAACTATGGCTACACCTTC. This sequence encodes CASSIPTVNYGYTF.

The gene calls are TRBV3-1 (or the pseudogene TRBV3-2) and TRBJ2-3; tentative D call: TRBD1 (6 bases). Trimming removed 3 bases at V and 4 bases at J, with 14 bases between. Germline loops: CDR1 LGHDT, CDR2 YNNKEL (reference sequence). The CDR3 contains 15 residues. CDR3 sequence (DNA): TGTGCCAGCAGCCATATCCGGGACATACCAGATACGCAGTATTTT. Its translation: CASSHIRDIPDTQYF.

This CDR3 is CASSLEANSGNFEQYF. The CDR3 nucleotides read TGTGCCAGCAGCTTAGAAGCCAATAGCGGGAACTTCGAGCAGTACTTC. The chain links TRBV13 to TRBJ2-7; 8 positions agree with TRBD2. CDR3 size: 16 residues. With V trimmed by 1 base and J by 6 bases, 11 bases remained unmatched. Germline V gives CDR1 PRHDT, CDR2 FYEKMQ (reference sequence).

The chain combines TRBV14 with TRBJ2-7; 7 nucleotides line up with TRBD1. CDR1 is SGHDN and CDR2 is FVKESK in the germline V gene. There are 19 residues in the CDR3. Germline trimming cut 1 base from V and 0 bases from J; bases unmatched to any gene: 15. This CDR3 is CASSQGYRGYSFFSYEQYF. The CDR3 region has the DNA TGTGCCAGCAGCCAAGGTTACAGGGGTTACTCCTTCTTCTCCTACGAGCAGTACTTC.

The V call is TRBV7-3, the J call TRBJ2-6; TRBD1 might be the D (5 bases). Trimming cost V 5 bases and J 0 bases, with 14 bases left between them. The CDR3 consists of 17 residues. Germline assignment: CDR1 SGHTA and CDR2 FQGTGA. CDR3 region: CASSRQGTYSGANVLTF. DNA for the CDR3: TGTGCCAGCAGCCGGCAGGGTACCTACTCTGGGGCCAACGTCCTGACTTTC.

This chain joins TRBV24-1 and TRBJ2-1; 13 nucleotides match TRBD2. This CDR3 has 16 residues. Germline assignment: CDR1 KGHDR and CDR2 SFDVKD. With 4 bases clipped from V and 12 bases from J, the junction kept 11 bases outside the gene matches. The CDR3 bases are TGTGCCACCAGTGACCCGACCGGGACTAGCGGGATGGGGCAGTTCTTC. Protein: CATSDPTGTSGMGQFF.

The chain is built from TRBV4-3 and TRBJ2-7, with 7 positions matching TRBD2. CDR3 length equals 16 residues. J lost 5 bases, V lost 4 bases, and 14 bases had no gene match. CDR1 and CDR2 (germline): LGHNA, YSLEER. CDR3 DNA sequence: TGCGCCAGCAGCCCCCAAGGGAGGGGAGGGTTTAACGAGCAGTACTTC. Its translation is CASSPQGRGGFNEQYF.